The clone carrying this TCR beta chain has only a few counts. The entry originates in a study of shared clonotypes between healthy human individuals. This CDR3 region has 13 residues. V lost 7 bases, J lost 6 bases, and 13 bases lay in between. Germline V gene sequence: CDR1 MNHEY, CDR2 SMNVEV (reference sequence). Using immunoSEQ multiplex PCR, the repertoire was profiled, and TCRdb retains in-frame clones only, with some absent. The sample records a few million clones, over 90% being singletons. V gene TRBV27 combines with J gene TRBJ1-5; no reliable D call. The sequence was obtained from a man aged 18 to 29 in good health. Some clones in this sample may be carry-over from other donors' samples. The sequenced sample was naive CD4+ T cells from PBMCs. Documented subset: CD45RA+ positively selected. CDR3 DNA sequence: TGTGCCAGCACGGCGGGGTTTGGTCAGCCCCAGCATTTT. The encoded protein is CASTAGFGQPQHF.